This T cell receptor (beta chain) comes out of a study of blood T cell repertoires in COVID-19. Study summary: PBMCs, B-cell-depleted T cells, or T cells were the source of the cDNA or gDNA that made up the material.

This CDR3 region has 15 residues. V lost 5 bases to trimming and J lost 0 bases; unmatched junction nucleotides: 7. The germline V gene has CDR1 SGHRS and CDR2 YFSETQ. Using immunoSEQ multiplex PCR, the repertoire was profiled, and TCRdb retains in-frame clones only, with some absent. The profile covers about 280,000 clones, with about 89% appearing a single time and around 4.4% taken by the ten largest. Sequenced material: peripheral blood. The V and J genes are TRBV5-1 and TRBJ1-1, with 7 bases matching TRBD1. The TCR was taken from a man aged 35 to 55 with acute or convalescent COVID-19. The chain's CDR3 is CASRRDSLLNTEAFF. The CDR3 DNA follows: TGCGCCAGCAGGAGGGACAGCCTATTGAACACTGAAGCTTTCTTT.